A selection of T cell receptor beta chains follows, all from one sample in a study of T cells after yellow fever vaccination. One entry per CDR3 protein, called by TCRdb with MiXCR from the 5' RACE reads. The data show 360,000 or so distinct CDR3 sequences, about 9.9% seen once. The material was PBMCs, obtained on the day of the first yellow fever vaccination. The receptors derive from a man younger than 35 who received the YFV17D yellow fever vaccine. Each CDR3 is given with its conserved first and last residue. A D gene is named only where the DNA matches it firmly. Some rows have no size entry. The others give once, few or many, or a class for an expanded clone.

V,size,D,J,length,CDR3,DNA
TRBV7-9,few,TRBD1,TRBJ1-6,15,CASSRRDRENSPLHF,TGTGCCAGCAGCCGCAGGGACAGGGAGAATTCACCCCTCCACTTT
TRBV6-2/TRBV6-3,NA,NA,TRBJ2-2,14,CASSHRPRVGELFF,TGTGCCAGCAGTCACCGCCCCAGGGTAGGGGAGCTGTTTTTT
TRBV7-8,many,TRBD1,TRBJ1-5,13,CASSRTGDQPQHF,TGTGCCAGCAGCCGCACAGGGGATCAGCCCCAGCATTTT
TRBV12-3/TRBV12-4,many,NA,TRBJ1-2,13,CASSLLGDYGYTF,TGTGCCAGCAGTTTGCTAGGGGACTATGGCTACACCTTC
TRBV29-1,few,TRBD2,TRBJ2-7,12,CSVEAGVDEQYF,TGCAGCGTTGAGGCGGGGGTCGACGAGCAGTACTTC
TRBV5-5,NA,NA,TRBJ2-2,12,CASSVGGRELFF,TGTGCCAGCAGCGTTGGGGGTCGGGAGCTGTTTTTT
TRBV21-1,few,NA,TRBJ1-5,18,CASSKAPAMDRSNQPQHF,TGTGCCAGCAGCAAAGCCCCAGCTATGGACAGGTCAAATCAGCCCCAGCATTTT
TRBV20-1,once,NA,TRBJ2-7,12,CSASSGDYEQYF,TGCAGTGCTAGTTCGGGGGACTACGAGCAGTACTTC
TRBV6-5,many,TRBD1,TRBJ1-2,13,CASSLQGVDGYTF,TGTGCCAGCAGTTTACAGGGGGTCGATGGCTACACCTTC
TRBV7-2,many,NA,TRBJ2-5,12,CASSSEWGTQYF,TGTGCCAGCAGCTCCGAGTGGGGGACCCAGTACTTC
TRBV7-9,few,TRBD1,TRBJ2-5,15,CASSQDRGPLETQYF,TGTGCCAGCAGCCAAGACAGGGGTCCTCTAGAGACCCAGTACTTC
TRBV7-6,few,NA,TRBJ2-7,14,CASSLDPGPYEQYF,TGTGCCAGCAGCTTGGACCCAGGACCTTACGAGCAGTACTTC
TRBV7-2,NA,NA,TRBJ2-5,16,CASSLVMSAGEETQYF,TGTGCCAGCAGCTTAGTCATGTCGGCAGGGGAAGAGACCCAGTACTTC
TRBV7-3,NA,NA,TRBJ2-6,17,CASSLVGHPSGANVLTF,TGTGCCAGCAGCTTAGTAGGACACCCCTCTGGGGCCAACGTCCTGACTTTC
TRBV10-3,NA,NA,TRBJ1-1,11,CAIREAVEAFF,TGTGCCATCAGGGAGGCGGTTGAAGCTTTCTTT
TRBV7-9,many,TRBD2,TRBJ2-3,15,CASSLGGGATDTQYF,TGTGCCAGCAGCTTAGGCGGGGGGGCAACCGATACGCAGTATTTT
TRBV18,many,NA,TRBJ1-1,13,CASSPGSRTEAFF,TGTGCCAGCTCACCTGGGTCACGGACTGAAGCTTTCTTT
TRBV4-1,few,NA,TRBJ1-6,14,CASSQAGADSPLHF,TGCGCCAGCAGCCAAGCCGGTGCTGACTCACCCCTCCACTTT
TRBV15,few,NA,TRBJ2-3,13,CATRSLGTGTQYF,TGTGCCACCAGGAGTTTGGGAACTGGTACGCAGTATTTT
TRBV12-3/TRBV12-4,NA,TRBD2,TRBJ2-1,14,CASSLREEYNEQFF,TGTGCCAGCAGTTTGCGGGAGGAATACAATGAGCAGTTCTTC
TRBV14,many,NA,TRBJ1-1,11,CASSQGGVAFF,TGTGCCAGCAGCCAAGGGGGGGTGGCTTTCTTT
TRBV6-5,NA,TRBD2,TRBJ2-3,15,CASSWRSGGEHTQYF,TGTGCCAGCAGTTGGAGGAGCGGGGGGGAGCATACGCAGTATTTT
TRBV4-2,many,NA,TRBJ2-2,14,CASSQATNTGELFF,TGTGCCAGCAGCCAAGCTACCAACACCGGGGAGCTGTTTTTT
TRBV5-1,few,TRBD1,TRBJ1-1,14,CASGQGPMNTEAFF,TGCGCCAGCGGACAGGGCCCCATGAACACTGAAGCTTTCTTT
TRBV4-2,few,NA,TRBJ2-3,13,CASSQDAAGTQYF,TGTGCCAGCAGCCAAGATGCGGCGGGAACGCAGTATTTT
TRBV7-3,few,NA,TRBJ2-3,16,CASSPVGGYGTDTQYF,TGTGCCAGCAGCCCTGTGGGGGGTTACGGCACAGATACGCAGTATTTT
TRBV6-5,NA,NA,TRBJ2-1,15,CASELRGAGYNEQFF,TGTGCCAGCGAGCTTAGGGGGGCAGGCTACAATGAGCAGTTCTTC
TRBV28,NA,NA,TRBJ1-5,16,CASSELTGRYRQPQHF,TGTGCCAGCAGCGAACTAACAGGGAGATATCGTCAGCCCCAGCATTTT
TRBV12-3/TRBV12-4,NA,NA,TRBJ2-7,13,CASSFGIAYEQYF,TGTGCCAGCAGTTTTGGCATAGCCTACGAGCAGTACTTC
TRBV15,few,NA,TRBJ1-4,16,CATSRDRGATNEKLFF,TGTGCCACCAGCAGAGATAGGGGCGCAACTAATGAAAAACTGTTTTTT
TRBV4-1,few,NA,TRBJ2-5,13,CASSQTHQETQYF,TGCGCCAGCAGCCAAACGCACCAAGAGACCCAGTACTTC
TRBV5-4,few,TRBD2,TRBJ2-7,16,CASSERTSGGLYEQYF,TGTGCCAGCAGCGAACGGACTAGCGGGGGGCTCTACGAGCAGTACTTC
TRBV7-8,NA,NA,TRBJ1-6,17,CASSLGSLGGRFSPLHF,TGTGCCAGCAGCTTAGGCTCCCTCGGGGGCCGTTTTTCACCCCTCCACTTT
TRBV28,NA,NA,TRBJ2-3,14,CASNRLVLTDTQYF,TGTGCCAGCAACAGACTAGTTCTTACAGATACGCAGTATTTT
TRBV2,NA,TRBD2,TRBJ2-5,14,CASTEGTSGGTQYF,TGTGCCAGCACCGAGGGTACTAGCGGGGGTACCCAGTACTTC
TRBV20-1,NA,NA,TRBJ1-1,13,CSARRARNTEAFF,TGCAGTGCTAGGCGGGCGCGTAACACTGAAGCTTTCTTT
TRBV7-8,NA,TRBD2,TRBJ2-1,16,CASSLGLAGGSHEQFF,TGTGCCAGCAGCTTAGGTCTAGCGGGGGGGTCGCATGAGCAGTTCTTC
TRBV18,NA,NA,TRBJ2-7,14,CASSPSGVDYEQYF,TGTGCCAGCTCACCTTCAGGGGTGGACTACGAGCAGTACTTC
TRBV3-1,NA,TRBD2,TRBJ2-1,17,CASSQDQTSGGYNEQFF,TGTGCCAGCAGCCAAGACCAGACTAGCGGGGGGTACAATGAGCAGTTCTTC
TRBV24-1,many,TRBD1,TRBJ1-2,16,CATSVHRGRSFYGYTF,TGTGCCACCAGTGTCCACAGGGGGCGAAGCTTCTATGGCTACACCTTC
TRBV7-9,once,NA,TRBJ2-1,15,CASSLTGGAESEQFF,TGTGCCAGCAGCCTGACTGGGGGGGCGGAGAGTGAGCAGTTCTTC
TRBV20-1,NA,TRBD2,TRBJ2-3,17,CSARDRVAGGPVNTQYF,TGCAGTGCTAGAGATCGGGTAGCGGGGGGGCCCGTTAATACGCAGTATTTT
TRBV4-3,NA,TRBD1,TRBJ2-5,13,CASSQNRGETQYF,TGCGCCAGCAGCCAAAACAGGGGAGAGACCCAGTACTTC
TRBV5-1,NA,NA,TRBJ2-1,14,CASRLRGPYNEQFF,TGCGCCAGCAGACTCCGCGGACCTTACAATGAGCAGTTCTTC
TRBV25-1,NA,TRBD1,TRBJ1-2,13,CASGTGGTYGYTF,TGTGCCAGTGGGACAGGGGGTACCTATGGCTACACCTTC
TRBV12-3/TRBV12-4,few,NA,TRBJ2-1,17,CASSLWGLQSSYNEQFF,TGTGCCAGCAGTTTGTGGGGACTGCAGAGCTCCTACAATGAGCAGTTCTTC
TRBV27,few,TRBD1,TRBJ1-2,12,CASTTGGNGYTF,TGTGCCAGCACAACAGGGGGGAATGGCTACACCTTC
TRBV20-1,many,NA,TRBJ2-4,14,CSTPPGIAKNIQYF,TGCAGTACCCCTCCAGGCATAGCCAAAAACATTCAGTACTTC
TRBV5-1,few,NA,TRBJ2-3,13,CASSPTRTDTQYF,TGCGCCAGCAGCCCAACTAGGACAGATACGCAGTATTTT
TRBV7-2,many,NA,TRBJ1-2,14,CASSSPEGVYGYTF,TGTGCCAGCAGCTCTCCGGAGGGGGTCTATGGCTACACCTTC